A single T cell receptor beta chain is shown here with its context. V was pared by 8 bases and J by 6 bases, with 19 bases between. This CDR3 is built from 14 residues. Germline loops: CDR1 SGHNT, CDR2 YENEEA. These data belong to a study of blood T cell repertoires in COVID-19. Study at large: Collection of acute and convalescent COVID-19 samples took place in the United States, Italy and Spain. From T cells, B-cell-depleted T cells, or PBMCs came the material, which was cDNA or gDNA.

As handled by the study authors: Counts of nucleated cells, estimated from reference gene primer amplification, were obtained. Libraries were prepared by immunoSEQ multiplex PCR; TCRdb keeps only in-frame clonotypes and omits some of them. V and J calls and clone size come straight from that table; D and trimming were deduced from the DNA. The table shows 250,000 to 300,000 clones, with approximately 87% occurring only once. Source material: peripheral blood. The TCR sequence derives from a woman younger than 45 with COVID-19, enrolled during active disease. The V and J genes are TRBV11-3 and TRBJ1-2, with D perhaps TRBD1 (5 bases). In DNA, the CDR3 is TGTGCCAGCCGTGAAATAACAGGCCCCGATGGCTACACCTTC. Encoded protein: CASREITGPDGYTF.